Here is one TCR beta chain with its context. This clone has just a few counts. The antigen it binds to is not known. Nothing much larger sits one base from this clone, and base qualities are not available. These data are taken from a study of blood T cell repertoires in COVID-19 (dated by TCRdb to the early 2020s). For context, the study as a whole: Samples covering the acute and convalescent phases of COVID-19 were provided by collaborators in the United States, Italy and Spain. The material from the prospective study consisted of cDNA or gDNA derived from T cells, B-cell-depleted T cells, or PBMCs. Deeply sampled blood TCRbeta repertoires from subjects exposed to, actively infected with, or recovered from COVID-19 were included in the dataset. The repertoires were released in a freely available public database intended as a resource for research on the immune response to SARS-CoV-2. Samples were obtained from the ongoing ImmuneRACE study (first 160 participants) and from about 1,300 subjects provided by 6 global collaborators. The sample metadata nearly always contained a de-identified subject ID, COVID-19 status, age in years and sex. Where HLA class I and class II types were available, the types were taken from metadata supplied by the sample provider, not from assay-based typing. Points the paper makes about the study in general: Clinical and demographic metadata were provided uncurated, with the amount varying by source and participant.

Taken from cysteine to phenylalanine, the CDR3 has 15 residues. The sequence is cut down to CDR3 DNA, 45 bases in frame from base 1. After removal of 3 bases from V and 3 bases from J, the junction retains 5 bases not matched to a gene. CDR1 and CDR2 (SEHNR, FQNEAQ) derive from the germline V gene (reference sequence). TCRbeta CDR3 regions were amplified from genomic DNA using the immunoSEQ Assay, a bias-controlled multiplex PCR. The original pipeline was this. The number of nucleated cells in each sample was estimated from the amplification of reference gene primers within the assay. To quantify the absolute abundance of each unique TCRbeta CDR3 rearrangement, sequence reads were collapsed and filtered. Productive Simpson clonality was computed per sample as the square root of Simpson's diversity index over productive rearrangements. As stored in TCRdb, this immuneACCESS dataset retains in-frame rearrangements with V and J assigned. A fraction of the clones does not appear; measured against another copy, unresolved V genes explain less than half of the discrepancy, and the remainder lacks a known reason. Clonal size and the V and J genes are those of that table, whereas D and trimming came from the DNA. This sample comprises about 250,000 clones, just over 85% of them detected only once. The ten largest clones add up to approximately 3% of the sample.

Collaborating institutions collected whole blood in K2EDTA tubes following their own protocols. Collaborator samples were shipped for TCRbeta analysis as frozen whole blood, isolated PBMCs, or DNA extracted from either sample type. This sequence originates from a young woman with active or convalescent COVID-19. The V gene is TRBV7-9 and the J gene is TRBJ2-3; TRBD1 lines up with 8 middle nucleotides. The sample taken for sequencing was peripheral blood. The CDR3 here reads CASSFGQGHTDTQYF. The DNA sequence reads TGTGCCAGCAGCTTCGGACAGGGACATACAGATACGCAGTATTTT.